This TCR beta chain originates from a study of blood T cell repertoires in COVID-19. For the study at large: The origin of the acute and convalescent COVID-19 samples was the United States, Italy and Spain. Nucleic acid was either cDNA or gDNA, and it came from T cells, B-cell-depleted T cells, or PBMCs.

J lost 1 base, V lost 5 bases, and 9 bases had no gene match. Germline loops: CDR1 SEHNR, CDR2 FQNEAQ (reference sequence). There are 16 residues in the CDR3. Using immunoSEQ multiplex PCR, the repertoire was profiled, and TCRdb retains in-frame clones only, with some absent. The sample has approximately 70,000 clones, about 91% seen once. The sample taken for sequencing was peripheral blood. The genes are TRBV7-9 and TRBJ2-5; 8 bases are a match to TRBD1. The source is a woman aged 45-59 years with acute or convalescent COVID-19. The CDR3 coding sequence is TGTGCCAGCAGCCCCCGGACAGGGCAATTCCAAGAGACCCAGTACTTC. Protein sequence: CASSPRTGQFQETQYF.